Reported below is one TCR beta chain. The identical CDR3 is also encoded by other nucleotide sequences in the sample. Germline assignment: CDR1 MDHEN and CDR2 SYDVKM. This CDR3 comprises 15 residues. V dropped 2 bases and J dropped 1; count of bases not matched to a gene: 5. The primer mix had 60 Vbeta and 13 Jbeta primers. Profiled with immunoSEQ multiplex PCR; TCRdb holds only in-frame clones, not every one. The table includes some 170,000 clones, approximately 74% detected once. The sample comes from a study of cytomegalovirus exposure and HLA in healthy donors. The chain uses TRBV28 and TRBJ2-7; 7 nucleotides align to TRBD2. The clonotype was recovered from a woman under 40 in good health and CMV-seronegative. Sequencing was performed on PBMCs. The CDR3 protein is CASSLSLAASYEQYF. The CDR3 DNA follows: TGTGCCAGCAGTTTAAGCCTAGCGGCATCCTACGAGCAGTACTTC.